Only a few counts were recorded for the clone carrying this T cell receptor beta chain. The data belong to a study of T cells in Graves' hyperthyroidism and ophthalmopathy. Overall study context: At the time of initial diagnosis and before any treatment, peripheral blood was collected.

Inclusion characteristics of ophthalmopathy patients comprised a Clinical Activity Score of at least 3, a NOSPECS grade of at least 4, and duration under 3 months. The CDR3 covers 15 residues. Trimming left V 7 bases short and J 0 bases short, with 13 bases between. CDR1 and CDR2 (germline): LGHNT, FRNRAP. The CDR3 regions of TCR beta were amplified from RNA transcripts. During a first-round RT-PCR of the TCR CDR3, the HTBI primer set was used. MiXCR, run by TCRdb on the multiplex PCR reads, gives a single entry per CDR3 protein. This sample has fewer than 550,000 distinct CDR3 sequences, with roughly 25% found just once.

The sample consisted of blood. The source is a woman younger than 45 with Graves' ophthalmopathy. The chain combines TRBV12-5 with TRBJ1-5, with a possible D match to TRBD1 (6 bases). CDR3 residues: CASATGTYSNQPQHF. Written as DNA, the CDR3 is TGTGCTAGTGCCACAGGGACCTATAGCAATCAGCCCCAGCATTTT.